The 8 T cell receptor beta chains reported below all come from one sample, sequenced in a study of radiotherapy plus CTLA-4 blockade in lung cancer (dated by TCRdb to the late 2010s). Receptor libraries were prepared by the immunoSEQ multiplex PCR assay. TCRdb limited this immuneACCESS table to in-frame rearrangements with V and J called. A share of clones is missing; checked studies link under half to unresolved V genes, and the rest is unexplained. In this sample the table shows about 48,000 clones, 80% to 90% of which occur a single time. Together, the top ten hold 15% to 20% of the sample. Sequencing used peripheral blood, obtained from a patient treated with radiotherapy plus ipilimumab. The receptors stem from a human donor with non-small cell lung cancer that progressed on radiotherapy plus ipilimumab. Some clones in this sample may be carry-over from other donors' samples.

The chain links TRBV30 to TRBJ2-3, with 7 bases identical to TRBD1. The CDR3 contains 13 residues. J gave up 6 bases and V 7 bases, and 10 bases lay outside the gene matches. Germline V lookup: CDR1 GTSNPN, CDR2 SVGIG (reference sequence). The CDR3 here is CALGQTFLDTQYF. The CDR3 coding sequence is TGTGCCTTGGGACAGACCTTTTTGGATACGCAGTATTTT. The full variable domain, with the rest looked up from reference TRBV30 and TRBJ2-3, is SQTIHQWPATLVQPVGSPLSLECTVEGTSNPNLYWYRQAAGRGLQLLFYSVGIGQISSEVPQNLSASRPQDRQFILSSKKLLLSDSGFYLCALGQTFLDTQYFGPGTRLTVL.

This clone was seen a single time. The chain links TRBV27 to TRBJ2-1; D possibly corresponds to TRBD1 (7 bases). CDR1 and CDR2 from the germline V gene are MNHEY and SMNVEV (reference sequence). Trimming shortened V by 5 bases and J by 7 bases, and 15 bases separated the two germline ends. The CDR3 runs 14 residues. In DNA form, the CDR3 reads TGTGCCAGCAGTATCTTACAGGGGAGGAATGAGCAGTTCTTC. This codes for CASSILQGRNEQFF.

This clone was detected only once. V is TRBV5-8 and J is TRBJ2-7, with TRBD1 matching 11 bases. In germline, CDR1 is SGHTS, CDR2 YDEGEE. J was trimmed by 4 bases and V by 6 bases; bases with no gene match: 6. CDR3 size: 14 residues. CDR3: CASIGTGGGYEQYF. DNA for the CDR3: TGTGCCAGCATCGGGACAGGGGGTGGATACGAGCAGTACTTC.

The chain joins TRBV7-3 to TRBJ2-6; TRBD1 agrees at 8 bases. This CDR3 has 19 amino acids. Looked up from germline, CDR1 is SGHTA and CDR2 is FQGTGA. V shed 4 bases and J 0 bases; nucleotides not matched to a gene: 11. The CDR3 nucleotides are TGTGCCAGCAGCTCACCCACCGGAACAGGGGGCTCTGGGGCCAACGTCCTGACTTTC. Protein sequence: CASSSPTGTGGSGANVLTF. Filled out from reference TRBV7-3 and TRBJ2-6, the complete variable domain reads GAGVSQTPSNKVTEKGKYVELRCDPISGHTALYWYRQSLGQGPEFLIYFQGTGAADDSGLPNDRFFAVRPEGSVSTLKIQRTERGDSAVYLCASSSPTGTGGSGANVLTFGAGSRLTVL.

The chain uses TRBV29-1 and TRBJ1-2; D perhaps matches TRBD1 (5 bases). Deletions cut 3 bases from V and 3 bases from J, with 11 bases between. The CDR3 is 13 residues long. Germline V gene data show CDR1 as SQVTM and CDR2 as ANQGSEA. The CDR3, as DNA: TGCAGCGTTGATAGGGCCAGGGACTATGGCTACACCTTC. It codes for CSVDRARDYGYTF.

This sequence joins TRBV5-1 and TRBJ1-1, with D unresolved. This CDR3 comprises 15 residues. Per the germline V gene, CDR1 is SGHRS and CDR2 is YFSETQ. Trimming shortened V by 4 bases and J by 1 base, and 14 bases separated the two germline ends. The CDR3: CASSPNPLANTEAFF. The CDR3 DNA reads as TGCGCCAGCAGCCCGAACCCTCTGGCGAACACTGAAGCTTTCTTT.

This clone was recorded only once. V is TRBV5-4 and J is TRBJ1-5, with a weak D call TRBD1 (5 bases). Trimming cost V 3 bases and J 11 bases, with 18 bases left between them. The CDR3 is made up of 14 amino acids. The germline V gene encodes CDR1 SGHNT and CDR2 YYREEE (reference sequence). CDR3 DNA sequence: TGTGCCAGCAGCTCCGACAGAGCCGGTGGGGCCCAGCATTTT. Residues: CASSSDRAGGAQHF.

This clone was seen a few times. CDR3 nucleotides: TGTGCCAGCAGCTTAGCCCCAGGAGGTGGCACAGATACGCAGTATTTT. Protein product: CASSLAPGGGTDTQYF. This sequence joins TRBV7-3 and TRBJ2-3; D is perhaps TRBD2 (5 bases). The length of the CDR3 is 16 residues. V was trimmed by 2 bases and J by 1 base, leaving 13 bases between them. Germline V gene data show CDR1 as SGHTA and CDR2 as FQGTGA.